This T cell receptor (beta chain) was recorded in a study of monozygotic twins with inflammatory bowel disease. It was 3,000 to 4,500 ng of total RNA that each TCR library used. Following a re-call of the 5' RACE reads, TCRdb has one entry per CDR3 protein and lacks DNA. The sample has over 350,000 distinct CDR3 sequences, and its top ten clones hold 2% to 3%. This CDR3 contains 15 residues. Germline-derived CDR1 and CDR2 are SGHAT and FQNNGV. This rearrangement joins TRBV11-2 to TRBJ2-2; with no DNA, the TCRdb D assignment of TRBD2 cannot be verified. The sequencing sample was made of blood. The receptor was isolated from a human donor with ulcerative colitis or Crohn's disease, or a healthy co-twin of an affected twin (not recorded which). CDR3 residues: CATWRRVGSPGELFF.